A single sample is the source of the 5 T cell receptor beta chains below, sequenced in a study of control samples from healthy donors and cancer patients. Method: immunoSEQ multiplex PCR; TCRdb's copy keeps in-frame clones and lacks some. Of about 170,000 clones listed, roughly 91% are singletons. Sequencing was carried out using blood. The receptors derive from a woman in her twenties or thirties in good health.

The gene calls are TRBV9 and TRBJ1-1; a weak D match, TRBD1 (6 bases). Trimming took 0 bases from V and 2 from J, leaving 11 bases between them. The V gene's germline CDR1 is SGDLS and CDR2 YYNGEE. This CDR3 is built from 15 residues. CDR3: CASSVATGANTEAFF. CDR3 coding DNA: TGTGCCAGCAGCGTAGCTACGGGGGCCAACACTGAAGCTTTCTTT.

The rearrangement links TRBV28 to TRBJ1-2; TRBD1 agrees at 8 bases. Germline CDR1 is MDHEN and CDR2 is SYDVKM. Trimming took 4 bases from V and 3 from J; bases not matched to a gene: 4. This CDR3 has 14 amino acids. CDR3 protein: CASSSDRADYGYTF. The CDR3 coding sequence is TGTGCCAGCAGTTCGGACAGGGCGGACTATGGCTACACCTTC.

CDR3 residues: CASRDYRTDTQYF. CDR3 in DNA: TGTGCCAGTAGGGACTACCGCACAGATACGCAGTATTTT. V is TRBV19 and J is TRBJ2-3; D is possibly TRBD2 (6 bases). Germline V lookup: CDR1 LNHDA, CDR2 SQIVND (reference sequence). The CDR3 loop spans 13 amino acids. V lost 6 bases and J lost 1, with 8 bases in between.

V and J are TRBV6-1 and TRBJ1-2, with TRBD1 as a possible D gene (5 bases). Germline V gives CDR1 MNHNS, CDR2 SASEGT. The CDR3 extends over 15 amino acids. V was pared by 1 base and J by 4 bases, with 13 bases between. Here the CDR3 reads CASSEGRGRFYGYTF. The CDR3 DNA follows: TGTGCCAGCAGTGAAGGGAGGGGCCGCTTCTATGGCTACACCTTC.

The chain uses TRBV4-3 and TRBJ1-4; no clear D. Germline V gene lookup returns CDR1 LGHNA and CDR2 YSLEER. The length of the CDR3 is 15 residues. Trimming left V 1 base short and J 7 bases short, with 13 bases between. The CDR3 is CASSQGPRQPEKLFF. CDR3 DNA sequence: TGCGCCAGCAGCCAAGGTCCGCGACAACCTGAAAAACTGTTTTTT.